The sequence of this T cell receptor beta chain was determined in a study of T cells in Graves' hyperthyroidism and ophthalmopathy (dated by TCRdb to between 2017 and 2020). At the level of the whole study: Peripheral blood samples were taken at the time of initial diagnosis, prior to any treatment. To identify distinguishing TCR V-J signatures, a discovery cohort of about a hundred patients was used, comprising roughly 45 with Graves' ophthalmopathy and around 57 with stable Graves' hyperthyroidism. Prospective prediction of ophthalmopathy was tested in an independent validation cohort of 18 to 20 hyperthyroidism patients and 17 patients who later progressed to ophthalmopathy. The 100 discovery patients were randomly split 7:3 into training and test sets. In roughly six Graves' hyperthyroidism patients, the study also compared T-cell repertoires from thyroid tissue with T-cell repertoires from blood. Following sampling, methimazole starting at 30 mg daily was given to hyperthyroidism patients, and high-dose intravenous methylprednisolone was given to ophthalmopathy patients. The paper reports TCR Vbeta CDR3 sequencing of approximately 140 peripheral blood samples: around 45 ophthalmopathy, over 70 hyperthyroidism and around 17 progressor patients.

In the ophthalmopathy patients, disease was moderately to severely active, with a Clinical Activity Score of 3 or more, a NOSPECS grade of 4 or more, and a duration of less than 3 months. Exclusion was applied to patients with uncontrolled infections, other autoimmune diseases, pregnancy or lactation. Clinical symptoms, serum thyroxine and TRAb, thyroid ultrasound, and orbital computed tomography formed the basis for the diagnoses. PBMCs were isolated from 10 ml of fresh peripheral blood by Ficoll-Paque density gradient centrifugation. Trizol reagent was used to extract total RNA, and RNA quality was then checked on an Agilent 2100 Bioanalyzer. As to this clonotype: Its target antigen remains unknown. Within one base of it there is no much larger clone, and no base qualities were kept.

What the research found in general, with its limitations: No statistical method was used to fix the sample size in advance, and group allocation was not hidden from the investigators. Most expanded thyroid clonotypes (frequency above 0.001) were also detected in blood, a finding suggesting that blood repertoires may reflect thyroid immune responses. In cross-validation, a model built on a 13 V-J signature told ophthalmopathy apart from stable hyperthyroidism with 87.88% sensitivity and around 81% specificity, and in testing the same model reached 80%/75%. In validation, progression to ophthalmopathy was predicted by the model with 65% to 71% sensitivity and under 85% specificity, a median of 6.5 months before onset.

Amplification of TCR beta CDR3 regions was carried out from RNA transcripts. For the first round of RT-PCR on the TCR CDR3, the HTBI primer set was used together with the Qiagen OneStep RT-PCR kit. The libraries were constructed in a second round of multiplex PCR and then size-selected and purified. The libraries were sequenced on an Illumina HiSeq2000 using paired-end 100 bp reads. From the authors' description of their analysis: SOAPnuke was used to process the raw data, removing reads that contained adapters or uncalled bases, had a mean Phred below 15, or lacked an exact match to the constant primer or identifier. COPE v1.2.5 was used to merge high-quality paired reads, and clonotypes were defined as unique nucleotide sequences. MiTCR v1.1 was used to align the clonotypes against IMGT TRBV, TRBD and TRBJ reference segments. Analysis was restricted to V-J combinations with a frequency above 0.0001, which covered roughly 99% of repertoires. A TCS score was defined as the ratio between F50 (clonal expansion) and ExV (chaos), using BLOSUM62-based TCRdist between CDR3 peptides within each V-J. Welch's t-statistics and random forest reduced just over 500 V-J features to 13, which were used in a naive Bayes classifier (R e1071). Using fastp at Q25 and MiXCR, TCRdb reprocessed the public reads and kept productive beta chains. Every distinct CDR3 protein forms one entry, paired with its most common genes and DNA. For this entry, the V and J calls and clone size follow TCRdb and not the study's own pipeline. In all, the sample holds under 600,000 distinct CDR3 sequences, and about a sixth of those were seen once. The ten largest make up 2.5% to 4% of the sample.

CDR1 is given as MNHNS and CDR2 as SASEGT, both from the germline V gene. Its CDR3 holds 15 amino acids, cysteine through phenylalanine. The DNA shown is the 45-base CDR3, in frame from base 1. V drops 2 bases and J drops 6 bases, leaving 16 bases in between. Rearrangement joined TRBV6-1 to TRBJ1-2, with TRBD1 tentatively as D gene (5 bases match). This TCR derives from a woman between 40 and 55 years old with Graves' ophthalmopathy. The sample was blood. The CDR3 is CASSESGQKRDGYTF. The base sequence is TGTGCCAGCAGTGAAAGCGGACAAAAAAGGGATGGCTACACCTTC.